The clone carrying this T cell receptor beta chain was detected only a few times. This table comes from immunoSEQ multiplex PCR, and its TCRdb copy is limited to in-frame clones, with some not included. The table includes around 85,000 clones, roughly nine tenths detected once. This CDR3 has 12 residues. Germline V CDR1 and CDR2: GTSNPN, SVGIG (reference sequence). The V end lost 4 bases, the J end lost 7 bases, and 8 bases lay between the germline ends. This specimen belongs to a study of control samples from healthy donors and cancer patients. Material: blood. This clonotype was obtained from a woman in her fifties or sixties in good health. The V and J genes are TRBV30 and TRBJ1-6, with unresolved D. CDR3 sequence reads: CAWTTGNSPLHF. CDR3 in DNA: TGTGCCTGGACAACGGGGAATTCACCCCTCCACTTT.